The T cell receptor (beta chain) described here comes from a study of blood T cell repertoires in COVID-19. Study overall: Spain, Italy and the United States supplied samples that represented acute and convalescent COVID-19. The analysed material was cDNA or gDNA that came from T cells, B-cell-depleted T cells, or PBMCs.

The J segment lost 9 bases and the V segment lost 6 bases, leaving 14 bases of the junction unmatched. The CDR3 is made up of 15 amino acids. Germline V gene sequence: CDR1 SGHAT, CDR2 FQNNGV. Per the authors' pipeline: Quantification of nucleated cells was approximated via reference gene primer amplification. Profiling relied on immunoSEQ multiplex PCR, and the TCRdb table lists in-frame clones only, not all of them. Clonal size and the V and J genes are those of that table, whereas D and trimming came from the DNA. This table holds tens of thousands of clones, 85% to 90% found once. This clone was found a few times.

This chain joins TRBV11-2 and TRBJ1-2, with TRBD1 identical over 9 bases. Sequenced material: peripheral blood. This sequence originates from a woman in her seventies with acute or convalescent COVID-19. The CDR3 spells CASRRDRDRDPSYTF. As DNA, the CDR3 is TGTGCCAGCAGACGGGACCGGGACAGGGACCCAAGCTACACCTTC.